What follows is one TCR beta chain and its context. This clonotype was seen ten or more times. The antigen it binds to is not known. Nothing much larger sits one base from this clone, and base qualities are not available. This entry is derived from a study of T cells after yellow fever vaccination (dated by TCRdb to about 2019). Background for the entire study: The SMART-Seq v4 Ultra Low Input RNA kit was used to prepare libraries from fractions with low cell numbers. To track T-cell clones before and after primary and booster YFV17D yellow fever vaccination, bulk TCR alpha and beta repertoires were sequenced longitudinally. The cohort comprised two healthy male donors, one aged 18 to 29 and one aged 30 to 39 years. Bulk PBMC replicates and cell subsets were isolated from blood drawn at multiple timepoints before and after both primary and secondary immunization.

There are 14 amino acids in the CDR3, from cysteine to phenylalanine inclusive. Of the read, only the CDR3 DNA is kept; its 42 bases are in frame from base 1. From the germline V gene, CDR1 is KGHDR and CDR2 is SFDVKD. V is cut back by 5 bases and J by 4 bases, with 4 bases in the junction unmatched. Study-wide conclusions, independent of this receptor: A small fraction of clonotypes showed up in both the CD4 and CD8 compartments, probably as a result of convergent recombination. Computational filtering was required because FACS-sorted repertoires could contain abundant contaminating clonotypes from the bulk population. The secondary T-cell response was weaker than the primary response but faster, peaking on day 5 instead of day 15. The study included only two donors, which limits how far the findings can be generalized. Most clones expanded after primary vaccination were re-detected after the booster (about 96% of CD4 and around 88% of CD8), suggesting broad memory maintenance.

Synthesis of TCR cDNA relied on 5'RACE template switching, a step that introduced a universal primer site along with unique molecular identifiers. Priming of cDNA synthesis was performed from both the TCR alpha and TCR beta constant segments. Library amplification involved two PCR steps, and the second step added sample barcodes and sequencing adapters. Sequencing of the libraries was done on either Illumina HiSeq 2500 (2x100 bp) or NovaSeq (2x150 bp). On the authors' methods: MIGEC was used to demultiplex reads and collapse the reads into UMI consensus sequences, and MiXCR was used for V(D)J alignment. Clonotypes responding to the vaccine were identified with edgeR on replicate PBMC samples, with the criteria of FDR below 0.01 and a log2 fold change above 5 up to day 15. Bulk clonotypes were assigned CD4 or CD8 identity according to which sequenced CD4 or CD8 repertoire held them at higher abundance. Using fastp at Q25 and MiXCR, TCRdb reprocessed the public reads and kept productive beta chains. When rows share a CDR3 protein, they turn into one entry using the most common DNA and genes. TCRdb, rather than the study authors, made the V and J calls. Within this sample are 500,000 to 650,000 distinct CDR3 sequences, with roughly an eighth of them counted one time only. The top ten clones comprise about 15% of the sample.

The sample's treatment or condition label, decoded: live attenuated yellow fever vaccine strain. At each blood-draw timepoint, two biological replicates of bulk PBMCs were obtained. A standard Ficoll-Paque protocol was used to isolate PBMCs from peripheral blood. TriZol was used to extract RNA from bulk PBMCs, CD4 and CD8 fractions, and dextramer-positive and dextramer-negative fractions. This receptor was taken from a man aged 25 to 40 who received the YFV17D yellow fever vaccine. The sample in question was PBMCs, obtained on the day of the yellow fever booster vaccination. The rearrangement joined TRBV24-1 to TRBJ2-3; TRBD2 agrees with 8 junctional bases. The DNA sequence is TGTGCCACCAGTGGAGCGGGAGTGGCAGATACGCAGTATTTT. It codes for CATSGAGVADTQYF.